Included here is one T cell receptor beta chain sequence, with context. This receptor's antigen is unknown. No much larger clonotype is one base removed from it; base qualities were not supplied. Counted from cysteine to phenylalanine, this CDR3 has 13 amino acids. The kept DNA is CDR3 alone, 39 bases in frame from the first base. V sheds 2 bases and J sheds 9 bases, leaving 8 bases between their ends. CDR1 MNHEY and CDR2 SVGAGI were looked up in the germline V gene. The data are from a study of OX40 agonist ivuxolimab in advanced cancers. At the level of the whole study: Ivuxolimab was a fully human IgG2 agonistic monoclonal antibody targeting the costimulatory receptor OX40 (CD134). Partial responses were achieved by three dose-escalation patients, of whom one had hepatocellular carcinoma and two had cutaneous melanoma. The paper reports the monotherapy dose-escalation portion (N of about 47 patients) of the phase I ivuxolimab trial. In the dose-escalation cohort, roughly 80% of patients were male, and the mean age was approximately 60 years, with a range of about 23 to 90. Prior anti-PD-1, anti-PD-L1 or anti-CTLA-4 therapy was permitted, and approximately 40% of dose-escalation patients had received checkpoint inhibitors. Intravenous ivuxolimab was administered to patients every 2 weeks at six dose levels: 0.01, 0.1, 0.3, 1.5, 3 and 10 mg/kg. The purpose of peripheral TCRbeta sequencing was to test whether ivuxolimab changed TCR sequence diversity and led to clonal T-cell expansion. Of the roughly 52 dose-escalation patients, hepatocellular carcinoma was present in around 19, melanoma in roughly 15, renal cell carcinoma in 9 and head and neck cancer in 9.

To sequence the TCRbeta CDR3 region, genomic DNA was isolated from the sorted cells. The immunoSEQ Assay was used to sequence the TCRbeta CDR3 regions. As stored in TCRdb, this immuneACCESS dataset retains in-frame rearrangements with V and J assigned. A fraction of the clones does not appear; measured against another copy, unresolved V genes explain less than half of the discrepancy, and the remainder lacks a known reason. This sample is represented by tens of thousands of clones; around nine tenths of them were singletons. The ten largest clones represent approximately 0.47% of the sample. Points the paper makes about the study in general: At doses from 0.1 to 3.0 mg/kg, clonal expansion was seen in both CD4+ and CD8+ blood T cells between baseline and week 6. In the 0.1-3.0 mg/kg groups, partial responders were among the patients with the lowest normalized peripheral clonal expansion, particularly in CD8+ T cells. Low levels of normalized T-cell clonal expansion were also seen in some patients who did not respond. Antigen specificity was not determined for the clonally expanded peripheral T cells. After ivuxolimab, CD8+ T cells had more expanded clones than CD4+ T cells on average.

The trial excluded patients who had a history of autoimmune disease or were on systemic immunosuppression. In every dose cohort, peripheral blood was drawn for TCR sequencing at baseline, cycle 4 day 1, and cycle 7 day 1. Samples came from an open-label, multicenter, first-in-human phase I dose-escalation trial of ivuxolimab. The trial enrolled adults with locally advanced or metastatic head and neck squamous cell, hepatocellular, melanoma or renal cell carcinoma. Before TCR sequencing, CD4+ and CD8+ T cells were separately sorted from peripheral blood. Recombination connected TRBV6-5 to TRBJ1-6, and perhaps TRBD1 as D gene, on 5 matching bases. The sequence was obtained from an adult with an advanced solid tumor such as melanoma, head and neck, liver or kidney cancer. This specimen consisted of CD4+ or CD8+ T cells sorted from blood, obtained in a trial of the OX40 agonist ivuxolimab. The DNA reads TGTGCCAGCAGTTACCTGACAGCTTCACCCCTCCACTTT. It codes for CASSYLTASPLHF.